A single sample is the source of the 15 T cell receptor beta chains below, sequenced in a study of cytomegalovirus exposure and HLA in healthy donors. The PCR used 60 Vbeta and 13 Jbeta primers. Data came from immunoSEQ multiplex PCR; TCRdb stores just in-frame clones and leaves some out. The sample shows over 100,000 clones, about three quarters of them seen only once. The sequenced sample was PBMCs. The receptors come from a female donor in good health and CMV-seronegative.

The CDR3 nucleotides read TGTGCCAGTAGTATGGGACAGGTCGGCTCACCCCTCCACTTT. This sequence encodes CASSMGQVGSPLHF. The chain joins TRBV19 to TRBJ1-6; 8 bases agree with TRBD1. CDR3 length: 14 residues. Germline CDR1 is LNHDA and CDR2 is SQIVND (reference sequence). Trimming at V came to 3 bases and at J to 10 bases, leaving 5 bases not matched to a gene.

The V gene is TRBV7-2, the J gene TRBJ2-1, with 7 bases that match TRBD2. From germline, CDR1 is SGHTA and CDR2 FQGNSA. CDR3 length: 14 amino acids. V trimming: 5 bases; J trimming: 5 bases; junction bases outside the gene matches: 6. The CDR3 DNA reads TGTGCCAGCAGCCTAAACGGGGGGAACAATGAGCAGTTCTTC. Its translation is CASSLNGGNNEQFF.

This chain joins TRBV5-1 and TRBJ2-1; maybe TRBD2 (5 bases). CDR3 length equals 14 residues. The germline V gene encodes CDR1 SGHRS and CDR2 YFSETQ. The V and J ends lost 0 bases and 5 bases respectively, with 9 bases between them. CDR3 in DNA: TGCGCCAGCAGCTTGGTGTCGGGAAACAATGAGCAGTTCTTC. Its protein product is CASSLVSGNNEQFF.

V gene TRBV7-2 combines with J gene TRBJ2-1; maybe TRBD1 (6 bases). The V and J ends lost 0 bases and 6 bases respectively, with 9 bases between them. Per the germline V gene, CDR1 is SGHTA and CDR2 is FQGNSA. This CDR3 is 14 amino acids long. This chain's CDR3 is CASSLAGRGNEQFF. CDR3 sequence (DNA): TGTGCCAGCAGCTTAGCCGGCAGGGGCAATGAGCAGTTCTTC.

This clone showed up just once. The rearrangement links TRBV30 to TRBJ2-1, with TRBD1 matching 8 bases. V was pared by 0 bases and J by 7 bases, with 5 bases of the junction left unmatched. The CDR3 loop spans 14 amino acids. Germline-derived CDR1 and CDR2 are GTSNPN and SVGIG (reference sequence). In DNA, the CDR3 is TGTGCCTGGAGTGTATGGGGACAGGCGAATGAGCAGTTCTTC. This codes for CAWSVWGQANEQFF.

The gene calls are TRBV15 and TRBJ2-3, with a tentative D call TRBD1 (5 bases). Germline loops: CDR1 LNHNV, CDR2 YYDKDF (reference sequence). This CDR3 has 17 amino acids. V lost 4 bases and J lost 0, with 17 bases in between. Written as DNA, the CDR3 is TGTGCCACCAGCACCGTCCTGAGACAGTCTAGCACAGATACGCAGTATTTT. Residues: CATSTVLRQSSTDTQYF.

The CDR3, as DNA: TGCGCCAGCAGTGAGACAGGGGAGGACTATGGCTACACCTTC. Protein sequence: CASSETGEDYGYTF. V usage is TRBV10-2 and J usage is TRBJ1-2; TRBD1 agrees at 7 bases. The CDR3 runs to 14 residues. The junction had 3 bases not matched to a gene; V was cut back by 2 bases and J by 3 bases. Per germline, CDR1 WSHSY and CDR2 SAAADI.

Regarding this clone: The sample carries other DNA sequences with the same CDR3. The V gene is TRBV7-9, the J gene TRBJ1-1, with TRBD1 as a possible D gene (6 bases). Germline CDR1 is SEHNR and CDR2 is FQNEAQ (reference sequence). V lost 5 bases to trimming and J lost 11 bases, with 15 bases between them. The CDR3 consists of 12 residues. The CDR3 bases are TGTGCCAGCAGCCCGACAGGCCTTGGGGCTTTCTTT. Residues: CASSPTGLGAFF.

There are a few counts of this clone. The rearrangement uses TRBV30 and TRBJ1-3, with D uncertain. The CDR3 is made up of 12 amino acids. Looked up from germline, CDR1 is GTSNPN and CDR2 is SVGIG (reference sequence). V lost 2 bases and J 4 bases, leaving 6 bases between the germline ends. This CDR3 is CAWSLPGNTIYF. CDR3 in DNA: TGTGCCTGGAGTCTTCCGGGAAACACCATATATTTT.

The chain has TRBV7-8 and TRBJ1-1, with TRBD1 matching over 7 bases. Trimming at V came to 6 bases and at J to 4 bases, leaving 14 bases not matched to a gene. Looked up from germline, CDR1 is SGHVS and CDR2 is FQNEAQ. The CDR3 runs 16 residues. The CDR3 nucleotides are TGTGCCAGCAGACCCTACAGGGGACGGGAAGTCACTGAAGCTTTCTTT. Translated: CASRPYRGREVTEAFF.

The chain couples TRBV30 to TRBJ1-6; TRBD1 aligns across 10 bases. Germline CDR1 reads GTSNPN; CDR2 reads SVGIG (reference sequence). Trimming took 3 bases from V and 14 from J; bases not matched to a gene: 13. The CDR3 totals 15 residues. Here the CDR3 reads CAWSRDRGTTVTLHF. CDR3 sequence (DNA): TGTGCCTGGAGCCGGGACAGGGGTACCACGGTCACCCTCCACTTT.

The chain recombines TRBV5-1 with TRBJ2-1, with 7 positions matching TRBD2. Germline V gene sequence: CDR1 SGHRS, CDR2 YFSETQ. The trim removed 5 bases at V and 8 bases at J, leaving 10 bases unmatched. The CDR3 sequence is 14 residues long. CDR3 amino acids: CASRPTGGFDEQFF. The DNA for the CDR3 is TGCGCCAGCAGACCGACGGGGGGTTTTGATGAGCAGTTCTTC.

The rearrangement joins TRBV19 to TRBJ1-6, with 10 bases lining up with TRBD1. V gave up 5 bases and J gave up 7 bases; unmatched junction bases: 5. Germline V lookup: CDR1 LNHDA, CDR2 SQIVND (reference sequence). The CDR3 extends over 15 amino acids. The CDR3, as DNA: TGTGCCAGTAGTCCCTCGGACAGGGGGAATTCACCCCTCCACTTT. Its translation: CASSPSDRGNSPLHF.

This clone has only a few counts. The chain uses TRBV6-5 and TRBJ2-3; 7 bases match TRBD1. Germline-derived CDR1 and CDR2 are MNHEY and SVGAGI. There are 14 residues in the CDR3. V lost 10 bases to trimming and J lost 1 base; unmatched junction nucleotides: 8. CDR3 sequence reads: CATRGWGGTDTQYF. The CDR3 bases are TGTGCCACCAGGGGGTGGGGAGGCACAGATACGCAGTATTTT.

In nucleotides, the CDR3 is TGTGCCAGCTCACCAGAACAGGGAGCTAACTATGGCTACACCTTC. Translation gives CASSPEQGANYGYTF. The J gene is TRBJ1-2, the V gene TRBV18, with D tentatively TRBD1 (6 bases). CDR1 and CDR2 from the germline V gene are KGHSH and LQKENI. The ends were cut back, 2 bases at V and 0 bases at J, with 10 bases in the middle. CDR3 length: 15 residues.